This entry is about one TCR beta chain. Between the trimmed V and J ends, which lost 1 base and 2 bases, there was a span of 3 bases. Germline V lookup: CDR1 KGHSH, CDR2 LQKENI. The CDR3 runs 12 residues. The data stem from a study of blood T cell repertoires in COVID-19. Study-wide background: The cDNA or gDNA used as material had been derived from T cells, B-cell-depleted T cells, or PBMCs.

How the authors handled the data: Reference gene primer amplification in the assay estimated nucleated cell counts. Repertoires were generated with immunoSEQ multiplex PCR, while TCRdb's copy carries only in-frame clones and drops some. Clone size and the V and J calls come from that table; the DNA yielded D and trimming. This sample has some 360,000 clones; approximately 87% occur once, and the top ten carry about 2%. Followed over time, Seattle patients had been enrolled while infection was active. Sequenced material: peripheral blood. The sequence derives from a woman aged 55-69 years with COVID-19, enrolled during active disease. This chain joins TRBV18 and TRBJ2-7; no clear D. The CDR3 region has the DNA TGTGCCAGCTCACCACGTACCTACGAGCAGTACTTC. It is translated as CASSPRTYEQYF.